This TCR beta chain was sequenced in a study of cytomegalovirus exposure and HLA in healthy donors. Points from the study as a whole: Fewer N-insertions (relative to the approximately 700-donor mean) were reportedly seen in an Asian-associated ancestry cluster in a later analysis. According to a later analysis, most TCR beta chains associated with CMV appeared HLA-restricted.

About this clone: Its antigen is unknown.

Trimming removed 4 bases from V and 5 bases from J, with 14 bases in between. The CDR3 has 14 amino acids. Germline V CDR1 and CDR2: SEHNR, FQNEAQ (reference sequence). The PCR used 60 Vbeta and 13 Jbeta primers. Measured with immunoSEQ multiplex PCR; TCRdb has only the in-frame clones, and not every one. Of about 140,000 clones in the sample, roughly three quarters were seen once. The genes are TRBV7-9 and TRBJ1-1; TRBD1 is a possible D gene (5 bases). What was sequenced was PBMCs. This receptor was identified in a woman aged 40 to 50 in good health and CMV-seronegative. CDR3 sequence reads: CASSSSSRVTEAFF. In DNA, the CDR3 is TGTGCCAGCAGCTCTAGTTCCAGGGTAACTGAAGCTTTCTTT.